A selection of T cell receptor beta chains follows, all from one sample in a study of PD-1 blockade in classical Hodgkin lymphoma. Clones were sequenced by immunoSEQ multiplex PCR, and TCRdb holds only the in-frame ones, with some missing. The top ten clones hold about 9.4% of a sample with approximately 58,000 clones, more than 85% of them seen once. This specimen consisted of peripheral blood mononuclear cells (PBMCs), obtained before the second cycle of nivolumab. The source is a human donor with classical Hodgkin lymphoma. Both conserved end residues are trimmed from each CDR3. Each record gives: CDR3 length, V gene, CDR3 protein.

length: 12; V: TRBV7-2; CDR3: ASRGRANTGELF
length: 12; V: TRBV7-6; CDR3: ASKGGGPEETQY
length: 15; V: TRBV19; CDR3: ASSILFPDIHTGELF
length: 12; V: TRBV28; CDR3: ASERLTGHYGYT
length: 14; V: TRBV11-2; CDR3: ASSGTSGGLKETQY
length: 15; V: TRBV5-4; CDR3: ASSSAAGGPHKETQY
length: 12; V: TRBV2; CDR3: ASSVLGTADTQY
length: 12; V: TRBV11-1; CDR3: ASSPGQFSYEQY
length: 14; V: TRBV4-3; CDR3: ASSPWTSGGTDTQY
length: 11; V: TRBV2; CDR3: ASSARSSDGYT
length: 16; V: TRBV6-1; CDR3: ASSEAMSTQGFDQPQH
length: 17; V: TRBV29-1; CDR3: SVHSTGTSGSLARFEQF
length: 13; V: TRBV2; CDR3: ASSPLGRGMNEQY
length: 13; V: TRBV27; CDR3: ASRNGDRFTGELF
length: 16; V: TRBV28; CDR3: ASNLGLAGAVSTDTQY
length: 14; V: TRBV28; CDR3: ASRHAGFTTNEKLF
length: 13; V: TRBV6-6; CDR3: ASTHEGQPNTEAF
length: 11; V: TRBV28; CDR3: ASTRGGTNEQF
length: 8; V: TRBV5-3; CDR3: ASSLGRAF
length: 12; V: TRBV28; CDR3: ASRAAGGADTQY
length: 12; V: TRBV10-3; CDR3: AITTGVGANVLT
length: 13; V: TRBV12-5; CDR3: ASGWDRDRWAEAF
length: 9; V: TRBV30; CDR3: AWSGGDTQY
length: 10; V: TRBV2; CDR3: ASNPGVSEQY
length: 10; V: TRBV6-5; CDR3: ASSPDRFIQF
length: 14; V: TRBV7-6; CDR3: ASSPRQAGTGETQY
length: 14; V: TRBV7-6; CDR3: ASSLEAAGETGELF
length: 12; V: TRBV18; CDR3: ASSSRAWDTEAF
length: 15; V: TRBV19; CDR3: ASSIALGGSSNQPQH
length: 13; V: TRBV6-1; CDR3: ASPKREPNTGELF